A single sample is the source of the 12 T cell receptor beta chains below, sequenced in a study of T cell responses to AZD1222 COVID-19 vaccine. The assay was immunoSEQ multiplex PCR, and TCRdb's table has in-frame clones only and misses some. The sample contains about 150,000 clones, 93% of which appear only once. The starting material was peripheral blood, obtained on day 0 of AZD1222 vaccination. The receptor set was obtained from an adult in good health.

The chain is built from TRBV5-4 and TRBJ2-3, with 8 positions matching TRBD2. Looked up from germline, CDR1 is SGHNT and CDR2 is YYREEE (reference sequence). The V gene end was trimmed by 0 bases and the J gene end by 3 bases; junction bases not matched to a gene: 6. CDR3 length equals 16 residues. DNA of the CDR3: TGTGCCAGCAGCTTGGCTTTGCGGGAGGTTACAGATACGCAGTATTTT. It encodes CASSLALREVTDTQYF.

The CDR3 protein is CASSFSGTGPYEQYF. The CDR3 nucleotides are TGTGCCAGCAGTTTCTCGGGGACCGGTCCCTACGAGCAGTACTTC. The rearrangement links TRBV28 to TRBJ2-7; D possibly uses TRBD1 or TRBD2 (5 bases each). The CDR3 covers 15 residues. Germline V gene data show CDR1 as MDHEN and CDR2 as SYDVKM. Trimming left V 3 bases short and J 2 bases short, with 14 bases between.

The chain uses TRBV6-4 and TRBJ1-3, with D unresolved. Deletions cut 2 bases from V and 2 bases from J, with 4 bases between. This CDR3 region has 13 residues. From germline, CDR1 is MRHNA and CDR2 SNTAGT. The CDR3 nucleotides read TGTGCCAGCAGTGACCTACCTGGAAACACCATATATTTT. This encodes CASSDLPGNTIYF.

About this clone: The DNA is left out, because the CDR3 cannot be placed on it with certainty; the CDR3 is given as TCRdb lists it. V and J are TRBV6-5 and TRBJ1-2. Germline CDR1 is MNHEY and CDR2 is SVGAGI. The CDR3 has 13 amino acids, counting both end residues. The CDR3 is CASILDGNYGYTF.

This clone appeared once. This CDR3 reads CASSIQGAYGYTF. CDR3 DNA: TGTGCCAGCAGCATCCAGGGTGCCTATGGCTACACCTTC. This sequence joins TRBV3-1 (or the pseudogene TRBV3-2) and TRBJ1-2; a weak D match, TRBD1 (5 bases). The V end lost 5 bases, the J end lost 4 bases, and 11 bases lay between the germline ends. The CDR3 runs 13 residues. In germline, CDR1 is LGHDT, CDR2 YNNKEL (reference sequence).

The chain is built from TRBV11-2 and TRBJ2-7; unclear D gene. The CDR3 consists of 13 residues. CDR1 and CDR2 (germline): SGHAT, FQNNGV. V lost 1 base, J lost 2 bases, and 6 bases lay in between. The CDR3 coding sequence is TGTGCCAGCAGCTTAGTCACCGCCTACGAGCAGTACTTC. Amino acid sequence: CASSLVTAYEQYF. The full variable domain, rest sourced from reference TRBV11-2 and TRBJ2-7, is EAGVAQSPRYKIIEKRQSVAFWCNPISGHATLYWYQQILGQGPKLLIQFQNNGVVDDSQLPKDRFSAERLKGVDSTLKIQPAKLEDSAVYLCASSLVTAYEQYFGPGTRLTVT.

V usage is TRBV19 and J usage is TRBJ1-2, with D possibly being TRBD1 (5 bases). Germline V gene sequence: CDR1 LNHDA, CDR2 SQIVND (reference sequence). This CDR3 has 13 amino acids. V shed 4 bases and J shed 2 bases, with 8 bases lying between them. This CDR3 is CASSTGRNYGYTF. The CDR3 region has the DNA TGTGCCAGTAGTACAGGGAGGAACTATGGCTACACCTTC.

The genes are TRBV18 and TRBJ1-4; tentative D call: TRBD1 (6 bases). The CDR3 is made up of 13 amino acids. Trimming took off 8 bases at V and 4 bases at J, with 11 bases between the two ends. Germline loops: CDR1 KGHSH, CDR2 LQKENI. The CDR3: CASVGQLNEKLFF. The CDR3 DNA is TGTGCCAGCGTCGGACAGCTTAATGAAAAACTGTTTTTT.

The chain employs TRBV7-9 and TRBJ2-5, with 9 bases identical to TRBD2. After removal of 5 bases from V and 4 bases from J, the junction contained 2 bases not matched to a gene. The length of the CDR3 is 13 residues. Germline V gene data show CDR1 as SEHNR and CDR2 as FQNEAQ (reference sequence). The CDR3: CASSRSGRETQYF. The CDR3 nucleotides read TGTGCCAGCAGCCGTAGCGGGAGAGAGACCCAGTACTTC.

The chain uses TRBV28 and TRBJ2-3; D gene unclear. The length of the CDR3 is 15 residues. Between the trimmed V and J ends, which lost 3 bases and 0 bases, there was a span of 10 bases. Germline V gives CDR1 MDHEN, CDR2 SYDVKM. CDR3 nucleotides: TGTGCCAGCAGTTTCCCCGACGGAAGCACAGATACGCAGTATTTT. This sequence encodes CASSFPDGSTDTQYF.

CDR3 sequence (DNA): TGTGCCAGCAGCGCGGGCGTCTACGAGCAGTACTTC. The encoded protein is CASSAGVYEQYF. The gene calls are TRBV5-6 and TRBJ2-7, with a tentative D call TRBD2 (5 bases). The germline V and J ends were trimmed by 4 bases and 3 bases, with 8 bases remaining between them. The CDR3 loop spans 12 amino acids. Germline V CDR1 and CDR2: SGHDT, YYEEEE.

The CDR3 here is CASSLRTAPSYEQYF. CDR3 sequence (DNA): TGTGCCAGCAGCTTACGGACAGCCCCATCCTACGAGCAGTACTTC. The rearrangement uses TRBV7-9 and TRBJ2-7, with a tentative D call TRBD1 (6 bases). Trimming left V 2 bases short and J 1 base short, with 12 bases between. CDR3 length: 15 amino acids. CDR1 SEHNR and CDR2 FQNEAQ come from the germline V gene (reference sequence).